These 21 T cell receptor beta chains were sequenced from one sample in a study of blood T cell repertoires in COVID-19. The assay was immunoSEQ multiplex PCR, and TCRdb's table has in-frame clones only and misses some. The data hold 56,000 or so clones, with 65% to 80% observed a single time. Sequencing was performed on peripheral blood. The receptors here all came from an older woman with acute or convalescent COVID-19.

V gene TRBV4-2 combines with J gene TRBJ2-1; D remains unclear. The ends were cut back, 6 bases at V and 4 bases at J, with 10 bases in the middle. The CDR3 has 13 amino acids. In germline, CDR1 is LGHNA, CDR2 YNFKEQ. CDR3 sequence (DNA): TGTGCCAGCAGTCACTCGGGTTACAATGAGCAGTTCTTC. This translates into CASSHSGYNEQFF.

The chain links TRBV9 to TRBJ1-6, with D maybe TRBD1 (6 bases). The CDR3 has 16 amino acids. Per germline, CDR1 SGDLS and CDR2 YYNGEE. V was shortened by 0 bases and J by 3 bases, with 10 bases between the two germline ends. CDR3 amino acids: CASSVGVGGYNSPLHF. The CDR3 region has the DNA TGTGCCAGCAGCGTAGGAGTAGGGGGCTATAATTCACCCCTCCACTTT.

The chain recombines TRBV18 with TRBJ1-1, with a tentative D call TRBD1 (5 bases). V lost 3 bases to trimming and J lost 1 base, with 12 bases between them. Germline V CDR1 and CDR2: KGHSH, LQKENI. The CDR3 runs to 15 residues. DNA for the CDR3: TGTGCCAGCTCACCGCGGGGGGGGAGGAACACTGAAGCTTTCTTT. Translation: CASSPRGGRNTEAFF.

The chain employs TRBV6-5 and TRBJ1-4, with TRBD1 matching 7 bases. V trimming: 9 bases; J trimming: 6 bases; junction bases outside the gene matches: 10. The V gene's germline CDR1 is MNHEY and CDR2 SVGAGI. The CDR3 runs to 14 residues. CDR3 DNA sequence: TGTGCCAGTCGGGACAGCCCAAAGGATGAAAAACTGTTTTTT. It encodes CASRDSPKDEKLFF.

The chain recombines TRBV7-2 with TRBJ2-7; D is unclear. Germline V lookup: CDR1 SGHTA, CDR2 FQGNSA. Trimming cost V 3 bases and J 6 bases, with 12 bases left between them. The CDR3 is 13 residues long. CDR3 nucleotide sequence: TGTGCCAGCAGCTTTCAGGTGGCGCTCGAGCAGTACTTC. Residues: CASSFQVALEQYF.

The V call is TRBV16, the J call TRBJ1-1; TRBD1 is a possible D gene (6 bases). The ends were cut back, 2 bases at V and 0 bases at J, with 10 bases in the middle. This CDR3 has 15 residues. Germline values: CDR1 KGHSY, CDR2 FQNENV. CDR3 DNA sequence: TGTGCCAGCAGCCAAGGAACAGGGTTGAACACTGAAGCTTTCTTT. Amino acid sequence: CASSQGTGLNTEAFF.

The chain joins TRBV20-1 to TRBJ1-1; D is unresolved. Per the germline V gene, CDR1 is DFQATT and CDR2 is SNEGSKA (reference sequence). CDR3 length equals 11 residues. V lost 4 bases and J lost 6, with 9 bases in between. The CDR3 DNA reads TGCAGTGCTAAGTTAGTCCCTGAAGCTTTCTTT. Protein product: CSAKLVPEAFF.

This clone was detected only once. Written as DNA, the CDR3 is TGTGCCAGCAGCTTAAGCCTAGCGGGGGGAGCAGATACGCAGTATTTT. Translating it yields CASSLSLAGGADTQYF. The rearrangement uses TRBV7-3 and TRBJ2-3; 11 nucleotides line up with TRBD2. Germline V gives CDR1 SGHTA, CDR2 FQGTGA. This CDR3 is built from 16 residues. The V and J ends lost 1 base and 4 bases, in that order; junction bases with no gene match: 4.

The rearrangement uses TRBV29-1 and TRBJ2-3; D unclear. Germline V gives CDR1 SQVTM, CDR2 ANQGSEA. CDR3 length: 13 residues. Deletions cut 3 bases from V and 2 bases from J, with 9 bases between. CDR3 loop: CSVDDSFTDTQYF. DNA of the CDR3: TGCAGCGTTGACGACTCCTTCACAGATACGCAGTATTTT.

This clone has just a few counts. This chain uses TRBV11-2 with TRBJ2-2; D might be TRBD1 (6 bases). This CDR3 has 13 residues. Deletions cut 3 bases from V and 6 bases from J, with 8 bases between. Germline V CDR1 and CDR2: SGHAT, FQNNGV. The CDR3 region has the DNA TGTGCCAGCAGCTTGAACAGGGCCGGGGAGCTGTTTTTT. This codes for CASSLNRAGELFF.

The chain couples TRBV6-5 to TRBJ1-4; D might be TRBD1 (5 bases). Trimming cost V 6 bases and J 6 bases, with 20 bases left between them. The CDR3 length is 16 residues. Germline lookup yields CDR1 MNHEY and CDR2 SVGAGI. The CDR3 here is CASSYDLDKAYEKLFF. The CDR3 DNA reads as TGTGCCAGCAGCTACGACTTGGACAAAGCCTATGAAAAACTGTTTTTT.

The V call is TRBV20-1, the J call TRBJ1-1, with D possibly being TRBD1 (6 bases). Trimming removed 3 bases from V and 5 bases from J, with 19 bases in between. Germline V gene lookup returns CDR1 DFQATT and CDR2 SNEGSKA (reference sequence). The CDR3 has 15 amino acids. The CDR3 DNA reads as TGCAGTGCTAGTTCCTGGAGGGGGGGACGGACTGAAGCTTTCTTT. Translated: CSASSWRGGRTEAFF.

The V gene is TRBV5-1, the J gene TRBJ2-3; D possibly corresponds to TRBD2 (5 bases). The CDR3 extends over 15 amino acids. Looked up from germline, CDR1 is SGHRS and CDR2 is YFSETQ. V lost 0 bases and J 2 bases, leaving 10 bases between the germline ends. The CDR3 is CASSLGDYNTDTQYF. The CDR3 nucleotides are TGCGCCAGCAGCTTGGGCGACTATAACACAGATACGCAGTATTTT. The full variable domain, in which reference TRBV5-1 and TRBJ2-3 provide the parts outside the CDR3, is KAGVTQTPRYLIKTRGQQVTLSCSPISGHRSVSWYQQTPGQGLQFLFEYFSETQRNKGNFPGRFSGRQFSNSRSEMNVSTLELGDSALYLCASSLGDYNTDTQYFGPGTRLTVL.

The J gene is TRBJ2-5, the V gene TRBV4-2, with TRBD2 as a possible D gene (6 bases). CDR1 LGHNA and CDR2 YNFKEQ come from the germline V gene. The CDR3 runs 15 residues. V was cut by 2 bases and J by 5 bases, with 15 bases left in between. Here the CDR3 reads CASSQIAGIDETQYF. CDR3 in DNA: TGTGCCAGCAGCCAAATTGCGGGGATAGACGAGACCCAGTACTTC.

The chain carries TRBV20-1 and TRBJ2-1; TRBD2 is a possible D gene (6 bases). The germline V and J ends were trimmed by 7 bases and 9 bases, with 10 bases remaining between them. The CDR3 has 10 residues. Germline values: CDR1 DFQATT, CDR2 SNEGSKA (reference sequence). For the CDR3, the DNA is TGCAGTGGGAGGGACGGTGAGCAGTTCTTC. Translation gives CSGRDGEQFF.

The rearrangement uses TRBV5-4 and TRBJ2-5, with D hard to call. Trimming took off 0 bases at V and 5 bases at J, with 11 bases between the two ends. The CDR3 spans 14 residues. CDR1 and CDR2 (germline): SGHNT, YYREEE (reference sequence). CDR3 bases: TGTGCCAGCAGCTTGGACTTCCAGAGGGAGACCCAGTACTTC. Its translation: CASSLDFQRETQYF.

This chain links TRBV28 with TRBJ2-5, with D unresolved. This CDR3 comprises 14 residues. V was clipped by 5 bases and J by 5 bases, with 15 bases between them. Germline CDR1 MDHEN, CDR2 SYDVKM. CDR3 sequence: CASSPSSAPETQYF. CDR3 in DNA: TGTGCCAGCAGTCCCTCCTCCGCGCCTGAGACCCAGTACTTC.

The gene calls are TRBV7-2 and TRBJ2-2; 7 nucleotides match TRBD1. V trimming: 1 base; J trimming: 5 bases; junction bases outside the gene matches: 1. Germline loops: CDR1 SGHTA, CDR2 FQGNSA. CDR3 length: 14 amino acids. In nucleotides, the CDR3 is TGTGCCAGCAGCTTAGGACAGGGTACCGGGGAGCTGTTTTTT. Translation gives CASSLGQGTGELFF.

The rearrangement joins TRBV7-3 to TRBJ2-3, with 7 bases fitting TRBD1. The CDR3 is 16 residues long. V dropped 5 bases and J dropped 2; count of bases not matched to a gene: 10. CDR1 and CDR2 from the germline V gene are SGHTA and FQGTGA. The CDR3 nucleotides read TGTGCCAGCAGCCGGACAGGCTCCCACCCCACAGATACGCAGTATTTT. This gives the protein CASSRTGSHPTDTQYF.

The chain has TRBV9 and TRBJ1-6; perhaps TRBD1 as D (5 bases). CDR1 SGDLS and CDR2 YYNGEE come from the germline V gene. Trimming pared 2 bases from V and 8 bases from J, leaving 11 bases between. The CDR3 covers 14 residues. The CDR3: CASSVRDADSPLHF. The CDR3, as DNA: TGTGCCAGCAGCGTGCGGGACGCTGATTCACCCCTCCACTTT.

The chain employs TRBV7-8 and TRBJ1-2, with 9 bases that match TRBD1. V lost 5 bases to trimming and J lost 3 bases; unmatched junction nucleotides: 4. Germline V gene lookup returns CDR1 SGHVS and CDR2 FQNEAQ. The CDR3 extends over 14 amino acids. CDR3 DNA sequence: TGTGCCAGCAGCCAGAGACAGGGGGACTATGGCTACACCTTC. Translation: CASSQRQGDYGYTF.